This TCR beta chain was obtained from a study of CD8+CD57+ T cells in acquired aplastic anemia. As for the study in general: CD4+ and CD8+ cells, once sorted, gave DNA averaging approximately 3 ug. Broader study findings: In CD8+ cells, Simpson's diversity showed no significant difference between patients and controls.

It was genomic DNA that served as the template for profiling TCR beta VDJ and CDR3. Using its own MiXCR run on the reads, TCRdb lists one record per CDR3 protein. The data show around 80,000 distinct CDR3 sequences, around 70% seen once. Patients who underwent sequencing had shown CD8+CD57+ cell expansion by flow cytometry. In germline, CDR1 is MGHRA, CDR2 YSYEKL. The CDR3 has 18 residues. Trimming removed 1 base from V and 4 bases from J, with 20 bases in between. A remark on this clonotype: Its antigen remains unidentified.

The sequenced sample consisted of sorted CD4+, CD8+, or CD8+CD57+ T cells (not recorded which) from PBMCs. The J gene is TRBJ1-3, the V gene TRBV4-1; a possible D gene is TRBD1 (5 bases). This TCR was sampled from a human donor with aplastic anemia. The chain's CDR3 is CASSQARLEGWGGNTIYF. CDR3 coding DNA: TGCGCCAGCAGCCAAGCCCGTCTTGAGGGGTGGGGAGGAAACACCATATATTTT.